This T cell receptor (beta chain) was captured in a study of blood T cell repertoires in COVID-19. Turning to the study itself: There were acute and convalescent COVID-19 samples, and they came from the United States, Italy and Spain. PBMCs, B-cell-depleted T cells, or T cells were the source of the cDNA or gDNA that made up the material.

The germline V gene encodes CDR1 LNHDA and CDR2 SQIVND (reference sequence). Trimming stripped 6 bases from V and 2 bases from J, with 26 bases between. CDR3 length equals 18 residues. Per the authors' pipeline: Quantification of nucleated cells was approximated via reference gene primer amplification. Clones were sequenced by immunoSEQ multiplex PCR, and TCRdb holds only the in-frame ones, with some missing. For V, J and clone size, that table is used; D and trimming come from the DNA. This sample has 150,000 to 200,000 clones; roughly nine tenths occur once, and the top ten carry 2.5% to 4%. The V call is TRBV19, the J call TRBJ2-7, with D maybe TRBD2 (6 bases). This TCR derives from a man in his 70s with acute or convalescent COVID-19. The source material was peripheral blood. CDR3 loop: CASRRNSAGSLPTYEQYF. The DNA of the CDR3 is TGTGCCAGTAGGAGGAATTCGGCCGGGAGCCTCCCAACCTACGAGCAGTACTTC.